This T cell receptor (beta chain) appears in the sequencing data of a study of T-cell reconstitution after alpha-beta-depleted transplantation in children listed by TCRdb under 2016. Broadly, across the study: Using TCR repertoire profiling, the study quantitatively followed how T-cell immune reconstitution unfolded in children after TCRalphabeta/CD19-depleted allogeneic hematopoietic cell transplantation. General conclusions and limits of the study: Over the following months the frequencies of hyperexpanded clones went down, and after one year T-cell counts and TCRbeta diversity were mostly credited to newly produced T cells. The high TCRbeta diversity at day 60 in some patients was ascribed to recipient T cells and intrathymic progenitors that had survived conditioning. The apparently early alphabetaT-cell count recovery about two months after transplant was reportedly dependent on only several hundred rapidly expanded clones derived from non-depleted graft cells.

The method was PCR. The sample was run on an Illumina HiSeq 2500. Molecular barcoding was employed in the preparation of TCR libraries, with unique molecular identifiers being used to normalize TCRbeta repertoire quantification. TCRdb trimmed public reads at Q25 via fastp, called clones via MiXCR and kept in-frame beta chains. Each CDR3 protein gets just one entry, which takes the most common genes and DNA from the rows behind it. Here the sample has about 830,000 distinct CDR3 sequences; roughly 15% occur a single time. The ten largest clones capture roughly 5% of the sample. The CDR3, from cysteine to phenylalanine, totals 14 residues. The read is trimmed to its CDR3 DNA, 42 bases read in frame from base 1. The germline V gene (reference sequence) supplies CDR1 DFQATT and CDR2 SNEGSKA. V trim: 3 bases; J trim: 5 bases; unmatched bases: 9. Reading the label with the study, this specimen's treatment or condition is: allogeneic hematopoietic cell transplantation with graft depleted of TCRalphabeta T cells and CD19 B cells. The children who served as transplant recipients had been given grafts of TCRalphabeta/CD19-depleted allogeneic hematopoietic cells.

About this clonotype: Its target antigen remains unknown. No per-base quality is available; no much larger clone lies one base away.

The chain uses TRBV20-1 and TRBJ2-7, and 8 junctional nucleotides match TRBD1. The input for sequencing was PBMCs, mostly from graft donor cells, taken 360 days after TCRalphabeta/CD19-depleted stem cell transplant. The sequence derives from a male patient under 18 who had a stem cell transplant for acute lymphoblastic leukemia, so the T cells may come from the graft donor. Here is the DNA: TGCAGTGCTAGGGACGACAGGGGAAGCGACGAGCAGTACTTC. It codes for CSARDDRGSDEQYF.